This T cell receptor (beta chain) was recovered during a study of T cells after yellow fever vaccination. For the study at large: When fractions had low cell numbers, they were prepared with SMART-Seq v4 Ultra Low Input. Broader study findings: Across the CD4 and CD8 compartments, a small share of clonotypes was present in both.

Making TCR cDNA involved 5'RACE template switching, which added UMIs and a universal primer site. TCRdb redid the calling of the 5' RACE reads with MiXCR, one entry per CDR3 protein. The sample has some 560,000 distinct CDR3 sequences, around a sixth seen once; the top ten hold roughly 17%. Comments on this clonotype: Antigen specificity is unknown.

CDR3 length equals 15 residues. The germline V gene has CDR1 MNHEY and CDR2 SVGEGT. Trimming stripped 1 base from V and 7 bases from J, with 14 bases between. Sequencing used PBMCs, obtained roughly 5 days after the first yellow fever vaccination. This sequence joins TRBV6-2 or TRBV6-3 and TRBJ1-5, with D possibly matching TRBD1 (6 bases). This clonotype was obtained from a man between 18 and 29 years old who received the YFV17D yellow fever vaccine. The CDR3 loop is CASSYLQGSRQPQHF. The CDR3 bases are TGTGCCAGCAGTTACTTACAGGGTTCTCGGCAGCCCCAGCATTTT.